What follows is one T cell receptor (beta chain) and its context. The antigen is not known. The data were obtained in a study of T cell responses to AZD1222 COVID-19 vaccine. Study-level points and caveats: Across spike, vaccine-associated CD4 TCRs were found, dominant at 160-218 and 743-854.

Assay used: immunoSEQ multiplex PCR; TCRdb lists only in-frame clones, some missing. The data contain about 100,000 clones, around nine tenths of them singletons. Per germline, CDR1 SQVTM and CDR2 ANQGSEA. The CDR3 has 16 amino acids. Trimming pared 3 bases from V and 5 bases from J, leaving 22 bases between. The chain recombines TRBV29-1 with TRBJ1-1; weak D call: TRBD1 (5 bases). The specimen was peripheral blood, collected on day 0 of AZD1222 vaccination. This TCR was recovered from an adult in good health. Here the CDR3 DNA reads TGCAGCGTTGATTCTCCCCCTGTAGGGGCTCGAACTGAAGCTTTCTTT. It specifies CSVDSPPVGARTEAFF.